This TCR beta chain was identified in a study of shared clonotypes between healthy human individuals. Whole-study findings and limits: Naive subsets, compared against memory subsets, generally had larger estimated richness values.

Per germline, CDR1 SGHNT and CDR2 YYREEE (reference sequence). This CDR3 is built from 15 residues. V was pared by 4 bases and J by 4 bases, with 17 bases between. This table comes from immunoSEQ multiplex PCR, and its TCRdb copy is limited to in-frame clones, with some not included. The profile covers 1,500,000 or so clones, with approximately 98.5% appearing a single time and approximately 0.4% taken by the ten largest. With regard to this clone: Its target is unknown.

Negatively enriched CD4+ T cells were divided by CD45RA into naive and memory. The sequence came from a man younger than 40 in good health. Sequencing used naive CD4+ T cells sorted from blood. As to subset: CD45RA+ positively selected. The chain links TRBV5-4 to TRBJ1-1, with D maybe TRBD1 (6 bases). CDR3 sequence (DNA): TGTGCCAGCAGCACCCCATCGGGGGCGGGCACTGAAGCTTTCTTT. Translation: CASSTPSGAGTEAFF.